This T cell receptor (beta chain) was sequenced in a study of blood T cell repertoires in COVID-19. About the study: Some COVID-19 samples were acute and others convalescent; all came from the United States, Italy and Spain.

This clone was picked up one time. Assay: immunoSEQ multiplex PCR; the TCRdb copy retains only in-frame clones and omits some. The sample yields some 350,000 clones, around 91% seen once. With 4 bases removed from V and 1 base from J, the gap between germline ends came to 8 bases. This CDR3 region has 14 residues. The V gene's germline CDR1 is MNHEY and CDR2 SVGEGT. The receptor's source is a man aged 18-30 years with active or convalescent COVID-19. This sequence joins TRBV6-2 or TRBV6-3 and TRBJ1-3; D might be TRBD1 (6 bases). Sequencing was carried out using peripheral blood. The CDR3, as DNA: TGTGCCAGCAGTTCCGGGACATCTGGAAACACCATATATTTT. The encoded protein is CASSSGTSGNTIYF.